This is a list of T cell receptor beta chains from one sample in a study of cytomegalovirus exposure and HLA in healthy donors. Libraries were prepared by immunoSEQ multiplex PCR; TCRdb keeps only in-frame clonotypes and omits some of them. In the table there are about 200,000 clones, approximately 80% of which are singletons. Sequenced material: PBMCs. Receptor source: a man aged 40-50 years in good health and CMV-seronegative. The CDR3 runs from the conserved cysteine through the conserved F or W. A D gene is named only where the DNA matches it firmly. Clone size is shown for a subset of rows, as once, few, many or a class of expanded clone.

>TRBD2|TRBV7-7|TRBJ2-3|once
TGTGCCAGCAGCAAGAAGCGGGATACAGATACGCAGTATTTT
CASSKKRDTDTQYF
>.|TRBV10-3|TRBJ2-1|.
TGTGCCATCAGTGGTGCGACTACCTACAATGAGCAGTTCTTC
CAISGATTYNEQFF
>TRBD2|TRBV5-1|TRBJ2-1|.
TGCGCCAGCAGCCCGGGGGAGGGCCCCTACAATGAGCAGTTCTTC
CASSPGEGPYNEQFF
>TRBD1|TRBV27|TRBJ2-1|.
TGTGCCAGCAAGGTCTGGGACAGCTCCTACAATGAGCAGTTCTTC
CASKVWDSSYNEQFF
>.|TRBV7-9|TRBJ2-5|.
TGTTCCAGCAGCTTGGCCTGGGAGACCCAGTACTTC
CSSSLAWETQYF
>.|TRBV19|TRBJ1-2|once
TGTGCCAGTAAACTTCGCCAGGGATTGGACTATGGCTACACCTTC
CASKLRQGLDYGYTF
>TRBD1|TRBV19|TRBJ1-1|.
TGTGCCAGTAGTTGGGGACAGTTAATGAACACTGAAGCTTTCTTT
CASSWGQLMNTEAFF
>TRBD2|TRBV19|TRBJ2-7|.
TGTGCCAGTAGTATAGGGCTAGCGGGATCCTACGAGCAGTACTTC
CASSIGLAGSYEQYF
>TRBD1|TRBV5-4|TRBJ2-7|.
TGTGCCAGCAGCTTGGAGGGACAGGGGGCGCGTGAGTTCTACGAGCAGTACTTC
CASSLEGQGAREFYEQYF
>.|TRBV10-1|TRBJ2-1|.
TGCGCCAGCAGTGAGTATCAACAGGGCTCCTACAATGAGCAGTTCTTC
CASSEYQQGSYNEQFF
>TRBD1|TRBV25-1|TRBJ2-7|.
TGTGCCAGCAAGGGGGCTTTTATGTACGAGCAGTACTTC
CASKGAFMYEQYF
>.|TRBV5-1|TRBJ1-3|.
TGCGCCAGCAGACTTTCCCCGGGGGAGGCCATATATTTT
CASRLSPGEAIYF
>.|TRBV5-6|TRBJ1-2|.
TGTGCCAGCAGCCGAGCCACCAGGGGCGATTATGGCTACACCTTC
CASSRATRGDYGYTF
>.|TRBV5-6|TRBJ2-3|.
TGTGCCAGCAGCTCAAATGGCGGGGCGTATTTT
CASSSNGGAYF
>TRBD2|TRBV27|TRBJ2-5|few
TGTGCCAGCAGTTTATCCCCAGTAGCGGGAGGACTCCAAGAGACCCAGTACTTC
CASSLSPVAGGLQETQYF
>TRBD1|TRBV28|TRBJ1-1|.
TGTGCCAGCAGTCCGATGGGACAGGCCAGGACCACTGAAGCTTTCTTT
CASSPMGQARTTEAFF
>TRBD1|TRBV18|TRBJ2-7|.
TGTGCCAGCTCACCGAGACAGGGGGCTCTCGAGCAGTACTTC
CASSPRQGALEQYF